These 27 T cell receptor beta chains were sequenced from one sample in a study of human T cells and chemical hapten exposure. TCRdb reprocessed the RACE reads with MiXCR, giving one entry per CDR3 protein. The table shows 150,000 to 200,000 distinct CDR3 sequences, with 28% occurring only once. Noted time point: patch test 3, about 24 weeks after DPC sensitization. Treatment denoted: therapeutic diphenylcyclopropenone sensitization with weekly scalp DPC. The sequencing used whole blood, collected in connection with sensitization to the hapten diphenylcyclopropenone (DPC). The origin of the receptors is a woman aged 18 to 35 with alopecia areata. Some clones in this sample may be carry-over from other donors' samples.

The CDR3 loop is CASSLQDLTDTQYF. The CDR3 DNA sequence: TGTGCCAGTAGTTTACAGGACCTCACAGATACGCAGTATTTT. This chain connects TRBV19 to TRBJ2-3, with D maybe TRBD1 (5 bases). This CDR3 contains 14 residues. The ends were cut back, 5 bases at V and 2 bases at J, with 11 bases in the middle. Germline V CDR1 and CDR2: LNHDA, SQIVND (reference sequence).

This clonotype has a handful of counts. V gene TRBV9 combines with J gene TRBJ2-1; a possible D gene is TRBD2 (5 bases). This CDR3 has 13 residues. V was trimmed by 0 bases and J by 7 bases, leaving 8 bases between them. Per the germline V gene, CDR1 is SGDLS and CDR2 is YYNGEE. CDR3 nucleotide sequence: TGTGCCAGCAGCGTAGTGCCGGGGAATGAGCAGTTCTTC. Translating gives CASSVVPGNEQFF.

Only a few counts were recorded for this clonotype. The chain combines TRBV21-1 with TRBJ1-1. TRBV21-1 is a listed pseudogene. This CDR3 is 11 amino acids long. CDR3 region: CASSRITEAFF. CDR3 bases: TGTGCCAGCAGCAGAATTACTGAAGCTTTCTTT.

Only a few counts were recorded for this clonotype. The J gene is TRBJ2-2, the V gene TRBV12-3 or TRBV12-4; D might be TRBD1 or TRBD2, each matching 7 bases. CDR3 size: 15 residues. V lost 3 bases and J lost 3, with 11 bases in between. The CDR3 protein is CASSFRGGDTGELFF. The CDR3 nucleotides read TGTGCCAGCAGTTTCAGGGGGGGAGACACCGGGGAGCTGTTTTTT.

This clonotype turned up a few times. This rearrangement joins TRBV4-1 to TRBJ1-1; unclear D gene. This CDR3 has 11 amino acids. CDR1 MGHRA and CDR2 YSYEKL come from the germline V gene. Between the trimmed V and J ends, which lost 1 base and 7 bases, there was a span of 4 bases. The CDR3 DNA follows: TGCGCCAGCAGCCAAGGGGGTGAAGCTTTCTTT. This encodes CASSQGGEAFF.

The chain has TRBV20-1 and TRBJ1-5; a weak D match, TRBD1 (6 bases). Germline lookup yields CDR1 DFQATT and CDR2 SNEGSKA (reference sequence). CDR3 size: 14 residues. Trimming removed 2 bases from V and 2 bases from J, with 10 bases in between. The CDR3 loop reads CSARRGEGNQPQHF. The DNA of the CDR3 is TGCAGTGCTAGAAGGGGGGAGGGCAATCAGCCCCAGCATTTT.

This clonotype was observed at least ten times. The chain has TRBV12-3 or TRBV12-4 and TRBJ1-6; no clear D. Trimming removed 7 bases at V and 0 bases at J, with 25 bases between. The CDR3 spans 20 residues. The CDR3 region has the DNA TGTGCCAGCACCCTAAGTTATCGCTTCGATGACCGCTCCTATAATTCACCCCTCCACTTT. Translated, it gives CASTLSYRFDDRSYNSPLHF.

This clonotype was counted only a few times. The CDR3 nucleotides are TGTGCCAGCAGTTACTCGTCGGGGGGGAGCACCGGGGAGCTGTTTTTT. This codes for CASSYSSGGSTGELFF. The genes are TRBV6-5 and TRBJ2-2; 8 nucleotides align to TRBD2. The V gene's germline CDR1 is MNHEY and CDR2 SVGAGI. The V gene end was trimmed by 0 bases and the J gene end by 4 bases; junction bases not matched to a gene: 4. CDR3 size: 16 residues.

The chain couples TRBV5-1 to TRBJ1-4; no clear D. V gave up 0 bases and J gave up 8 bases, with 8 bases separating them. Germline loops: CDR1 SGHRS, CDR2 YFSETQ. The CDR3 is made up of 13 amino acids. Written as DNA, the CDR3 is TGCGCCAGCAGCTTGGTCGGGCACGAAAAACTGTTTTTT. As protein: CASSLVGHEKLFF.

CDR3 loop: CATSLVAGGGGELFF. CDR3 nucleotides: TGTGCCACCAGCTTAGTCGCAGGGGGTGGCGGGGAGCTGTTTTTT. This chain uses TRBV15 with TRBJ2-2; TRBD1 matches 7 bases. The CDR3 runs 15 residues. J gave up 7 bases and V 5 bases, and 10 bases lay outside the gene matches. CDR1 and CDR2 from the germline V gene are LNHNV and YYDKDF (reference sequence).

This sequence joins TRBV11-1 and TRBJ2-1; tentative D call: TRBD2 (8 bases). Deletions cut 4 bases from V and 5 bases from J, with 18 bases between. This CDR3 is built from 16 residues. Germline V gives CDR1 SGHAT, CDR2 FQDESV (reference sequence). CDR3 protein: CASSSGQLAGHNEQFF. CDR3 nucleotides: TGTGCCAGCAGCTCGGGACAGCTAGCGGGCCACAATGAGCAGTTCTTC.

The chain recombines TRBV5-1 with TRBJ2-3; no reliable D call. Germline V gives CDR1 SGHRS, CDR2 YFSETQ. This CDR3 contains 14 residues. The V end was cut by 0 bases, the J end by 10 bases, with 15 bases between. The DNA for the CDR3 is TGCGCCAGCAGCTTGGGGGCCCTTCAAGAAGCGCAGTATTTT. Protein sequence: CASSLGALQEAQYF. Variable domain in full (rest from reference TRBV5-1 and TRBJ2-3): KAGVTQTPRYLIKTRGQQVTLSCSPISGHRSVSWYQQTPGQGLQFLFEYFSETQRNKGNFPGRFSGRQFSNSRSEMNVSTLELGDSALYLCASSLGALQEAQYFGPGTRLTVL.

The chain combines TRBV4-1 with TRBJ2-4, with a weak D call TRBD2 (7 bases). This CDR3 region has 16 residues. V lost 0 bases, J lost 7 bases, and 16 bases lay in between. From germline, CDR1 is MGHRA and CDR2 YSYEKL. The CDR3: CASSQEGRGGGNIQYF. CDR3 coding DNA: TGCGCCAGCAGCCAAGAGGGCCGCGGGGGCGGGAACATTCAGTACTTC.

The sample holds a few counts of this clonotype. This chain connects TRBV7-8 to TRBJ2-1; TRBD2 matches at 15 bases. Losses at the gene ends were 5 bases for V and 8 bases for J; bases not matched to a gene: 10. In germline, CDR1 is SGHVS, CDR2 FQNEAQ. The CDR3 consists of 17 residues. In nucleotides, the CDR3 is TGTGCCAGCAGCCCTAGGACTAGCGGGAGGGGAAGGGATGAGCAGTTCTTC. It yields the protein CASSPRTSGRGRDEQFF.

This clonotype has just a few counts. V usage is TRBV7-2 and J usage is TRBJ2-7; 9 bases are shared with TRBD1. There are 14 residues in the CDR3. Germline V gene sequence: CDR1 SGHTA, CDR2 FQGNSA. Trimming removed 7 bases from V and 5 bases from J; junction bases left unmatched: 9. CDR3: CASTLGTGINEQYF. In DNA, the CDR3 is TGTGCCAGCACCCTAGGGACAGGGATCAACGAGCAGTACTTC.

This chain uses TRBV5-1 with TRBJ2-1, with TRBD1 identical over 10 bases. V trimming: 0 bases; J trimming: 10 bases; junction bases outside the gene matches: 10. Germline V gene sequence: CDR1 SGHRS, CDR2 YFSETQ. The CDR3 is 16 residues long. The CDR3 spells CASSLVGTGALQEQFF. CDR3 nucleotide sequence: TGCGCCAGCAGCTTGGTGGGGACAGGGGCGTTACAGGAGCAGTTCTTC.

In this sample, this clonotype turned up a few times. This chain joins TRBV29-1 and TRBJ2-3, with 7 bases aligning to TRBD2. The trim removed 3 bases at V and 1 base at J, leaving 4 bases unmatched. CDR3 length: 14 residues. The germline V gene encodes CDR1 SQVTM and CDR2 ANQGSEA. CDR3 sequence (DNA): TGCAGCGTTGACAGGGAGGGTCGCACAGATACGCAGTATTTT. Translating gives CSVDREGRTDTQYF.

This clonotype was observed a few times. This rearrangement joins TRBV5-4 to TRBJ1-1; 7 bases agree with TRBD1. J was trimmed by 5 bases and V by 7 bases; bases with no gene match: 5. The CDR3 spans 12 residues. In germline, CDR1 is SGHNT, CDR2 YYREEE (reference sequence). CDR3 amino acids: CASGLRGTEAFF. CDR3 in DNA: TGTGCCAGCGGGCTCAGGGGGACTGAAGCTTTCTTT.

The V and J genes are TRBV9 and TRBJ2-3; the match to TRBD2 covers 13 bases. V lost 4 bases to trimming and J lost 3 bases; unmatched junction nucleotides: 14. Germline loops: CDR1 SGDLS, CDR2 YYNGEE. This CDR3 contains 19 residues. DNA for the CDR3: TGTGCCAGCAGCCCGATAGGACTAGCGGGGGCCCAGGCGACAGATACGCAGTATTTT. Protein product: CASSPIGLAGAQATDTQYF.

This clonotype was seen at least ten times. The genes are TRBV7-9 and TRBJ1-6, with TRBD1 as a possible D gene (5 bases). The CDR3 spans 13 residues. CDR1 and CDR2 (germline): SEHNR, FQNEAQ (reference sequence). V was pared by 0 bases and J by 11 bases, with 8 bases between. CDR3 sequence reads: CASSLAKGPPLHF. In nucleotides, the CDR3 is TGTGCCAGCAGCTTAGCTAAGGGACCACCCCTCCACTTT.

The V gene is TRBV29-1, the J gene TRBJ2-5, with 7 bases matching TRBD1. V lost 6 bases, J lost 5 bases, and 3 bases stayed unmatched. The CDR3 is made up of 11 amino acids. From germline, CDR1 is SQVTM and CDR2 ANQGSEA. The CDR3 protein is CSVLQGETQYF. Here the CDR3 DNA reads TGCAGCGTATTACAGGGGGAGACCCAGTACTTC.

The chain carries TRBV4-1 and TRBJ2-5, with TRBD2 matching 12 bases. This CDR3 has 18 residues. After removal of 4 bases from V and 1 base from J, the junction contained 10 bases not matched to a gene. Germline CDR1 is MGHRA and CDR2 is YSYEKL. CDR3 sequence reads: CASSPGTSGPLIQETQYF. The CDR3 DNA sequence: TGCGCCAGCAGCCCGGGGACTAGCGGGCCACTAATCCAAGAGACCCAGTACTTC.

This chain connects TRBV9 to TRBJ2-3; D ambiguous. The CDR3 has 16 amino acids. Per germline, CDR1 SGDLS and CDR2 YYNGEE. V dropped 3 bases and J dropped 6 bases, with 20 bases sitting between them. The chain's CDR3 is CASSAPGMKQTDTQYF. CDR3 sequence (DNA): TGTGCCAGCAGCGCCCCCGGAATGAAACAAACCGATACGCAGTATTTT.

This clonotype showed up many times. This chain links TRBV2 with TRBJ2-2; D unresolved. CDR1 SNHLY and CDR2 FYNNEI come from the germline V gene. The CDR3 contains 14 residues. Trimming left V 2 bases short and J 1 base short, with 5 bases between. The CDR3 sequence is CASSELLNTGELFF. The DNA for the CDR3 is TGTGCCAGCAGTGAACTTTTGAACACCGGGGAGCTGTTTTTT.

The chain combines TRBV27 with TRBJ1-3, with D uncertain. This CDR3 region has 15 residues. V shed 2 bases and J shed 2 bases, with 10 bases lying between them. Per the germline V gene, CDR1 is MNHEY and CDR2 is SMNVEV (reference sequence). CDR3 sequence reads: CASSLSGLAGNTIYF. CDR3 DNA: TGTGCCAGCAGTTTAAGCGGGCTAGCTGGAAACACCATATATTTT.

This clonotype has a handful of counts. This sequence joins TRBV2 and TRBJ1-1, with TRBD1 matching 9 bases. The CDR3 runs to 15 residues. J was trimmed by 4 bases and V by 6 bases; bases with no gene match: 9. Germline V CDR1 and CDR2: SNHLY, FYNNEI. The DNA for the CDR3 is TGTGCCAGCAGGGAAAGGACAGGGGAGGCCACTGAAGCTTTCTTT. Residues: CASRERTGEATEAFF.

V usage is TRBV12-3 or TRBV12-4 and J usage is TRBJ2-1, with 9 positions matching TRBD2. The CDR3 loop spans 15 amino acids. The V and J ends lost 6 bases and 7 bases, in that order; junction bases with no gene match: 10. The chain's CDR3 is CASRGISGRGNEQFF. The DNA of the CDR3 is TGTGCCAGCAGGGGGATTAGCGGGAGAGGAAATGAGCAGTTCTTC.